The clone carrying this TCR beta chain was observed at least ten times. No antigen is known for it. The sample belongs to a study of regulatory T cells in long-lasting Graves disease. Study-level points and caveats: Persistent patients had more shared public clonotypes (around 2,800) than new patients (about 920). With a small sample size, accuracy may have been reduced.

V was clipped by 8 bases and J by 5 bases; unmatched bases: 8. There are 13 residues in the CDR3. Germline loops: CDR1 KGHSH, CDR2 LQKENI. Sample time point: newly diagnosed GD, antithyroid drugs for less than 3 months. RNA from PBMCs was the source of the TCR library. Graves' disease diagnosis used American Thyroid Association guidelines. Arm-PCR of CDR3 regions with iRepertoire HTBI primers generated TCR beta libraries. TCRdb recomputed calls from the multiplex PCR reads with MiXCR, one row per CDR3 protein. The data show about 240,000 distinct CDR3 sequences, 20% seen once. The clonotype comes from a female donor with Graves disease. This chain links TRBV18 with TRBJ2-5; TRBD2 matches 7 bases. The sequenced sample was peripheral blood mononuclear cells (PBMCs), obtained at new diagnosis, from a patient treated with antithyroid drugs. CDR3 sequence reads: CASRSRGGETQYF. CDR3 nucleotide sequence: TGTGCCAGCCGATCGCGGGGAGGGGAGACCCAGTACTTC.